Following are 16 T cell receptor beta chains from one sample sequenced in a study of cytomegalovirus exposure and HLA in healthy donors (dated by TCRdb to about 2017). Library prep was done by the immunoSEQ multiplex PCR assay. For the multiplex PCR, a mixture combining 60 forward primers for TCR Vbeta segments and 13 reverse primers for TCR Jbeta segments was used. Entries here come from immuneACCESS through TCRdb and include only in-frame sequences with V and J called. Some clones fail to appear in such tables; in the studies checked, an unresolved V gene covers under half of the shortfall, and the cause of the remainder is unknown. The sample has about 84,000 clones on record, more than 50% of them singletons. The ten most abundant clones make up approximately 16% of the sample. The sequenced sample was PBMCs. The source of these receptors is a woman aged 40 to 50 in good health and CMV-seropositive.

The chain links TRBV13 to TRBJ2-2; 13 bases are shared with TRBD2. Per germline, CDR1 PRHDT and CDR2 FYEKMQ (reference sequence). There are 17 residues in the CDR3. V lost 2 bases, J lost 2 bases, and 2 bases stayed unmatched. CDR3 sequence (DNA): TGTGCCAGCAGCTTAAGGACTAGCGGGAGTAACACCGGGGAGCTGTTTTTT. Translated, it gives CASSLRTSGSNTGELFF.

This chain joins TRBV5-1 and TRBJ1-1; 9 nucleotides match TRBD1. The CDR3 is 15 residues long. The J segment lost 3 bases and the V segment lost 4 bases, leaving 7 bases of the junction unmatched. Germline V gives CDR1 SGHRS, CDR2 YFSETQ. The CDR3 coding sequence is TGCGCCAGCAGCCCGGACAGGGGCTTGCACACTGAAGCTTTCTTT. Protein: CASSPDRGLHTEAFF.

This clone was observed once. The V call is TRBV6-1, the J call TRBJ1-4, with D tentatively TRBD1 (5 bases). Trimming left V 6 bases short and J 12 bases short, with 23 bases between. CDR3 size: 15 residues. Germline values: CDR1 MNHNS, CDR2 SASEGT. CDR3 DNA: TGTGCCAGCAGCTATAACATAGGGGTCTCGCAGGAACTGTTTTTT. As protein: CASSYNIGVSQELFF.

The chain couples TRBV28 to TRBJ1-2; D call uncertain. There are 14 residues in the CDR3. Germline V lookup: CDR1 MDHEN, CDR2 SYDVKM. The germline V and J ends were trimmed by 6 bases and 9 bases, with 20 bases remaining between them. The CDR3 nucleotides are TGTGCCAGCAGAAAATCGGGTCGGGGTTTGAGCTACACCTTC. Encoded protein: CASRKSGRGLSYTF.

The V and J genes are TRBV11-2 and TRBJ2-3; 8 bases match TRBD2. The CDR3 is 17 residues long. V was pared by 6 bases and J by 1 base, with 12 bases of the junction left unmatched. Germline CDR1 reads SGHAT; CDR2 reads FQNNGV. CDR3 protein: CASSPGGWREGTDTQYF. The CDR3 coding sequence is TGTGCCAGCAGTCCTGGTGGGTGGCGGGAGGGCACAGATACGCAGTATTTT.

This chain connects TRBV4-3 to TRBJ2-1; 11 bases fit TRBD2. J was trimmed by 4 bases and V by 4 bases; bases with no gene match: 9. The CDR3 has 17 amino acids. From germline, CDR1 is LGHNA and CDR2 YSLEER. CDR3 in DNA: TGCGCCAGCAGCCGTAGACTAGCGGGAAATGGTTACAATGAGCAGTTCTTC. Translation: CASSRRLAGNGYNEQFF.

The J gene is TRBJ1-2, the V gene TRBV5-6; no firm D call. V lost 0 bases and J 3 bases, leaving 9 bases between the germline ends. The CDR3 consists of 14 residues. CDR1 and CDR2 (germline): SGHDT, YYEEEE. CDR3 nucleotide sequence: TGTGCCAGCAGCTTGGGGGAGGGATACTATGGCTACACCTTC. It codes for CASSLGEGYYGYTF.

A single count supports this clone. For the CDR3, the DNA is TGTGCCAGCAGCGTAGCGGGACAGGGAGGGTACGAGCAGTACTTC. As protein: CASSVAGQGGYEQYF. The chain links TRBV9 to TRBJ2-7; 9 nucleotides align to TRBD1. Germline V gives CDR1 SGDLS, CDR2 YYNGEE. The CDR3 has 15 residues. Trimming at V came to 0 bases and at J to 4 bases, leaving 5 bases not matched to a gene.

The genes are TRBV19 and TRBJ1-4; 7 positions agree with TRBD1. Germline trimming cut 11 bases from V and 4 bases from J; bases unmatched to any gene: 13. Per germline, CDR1 LNHDA and CDR2 SQIVND (reference sequence). This CDR3 has 15 residues. CDR3 region: CAGRETGRSNEKLFF. CDR3 nucleotides: TGTGCCGGACGAGAGACAGGGCGGAGTAATGAAAAACTGTTTTTT.

V and J are TRBV28 and TRBJ2-4; D unclear. There are 14 residues in the CDR3. The germline V gene encodes CDR1 MDHEN and CDR2 SYDVKM. V was cut by 6 bases and J by 1 base, with 10 bases left in between. The CDR3 sequence: CASRGRPAKNIQYF. The CDR3 DNA is TGTGCCAGCAGGGGCCGGCCCGCCAAAAACATTCAGTACTTC. Full variable domain (missing parts from reference TRBV28 and TRBJ2-4): DVKVTQSSRYLVKRTGEKVFLECVQDMDHENMFWYRQDPGLGLRLIYFSYDVKMKEKGDIPEGYSVSREKKERFSLILESASTNQTSMYLCASRGRPAKNIQYFGAGTRLSVL.

The chain employs TRBV27 and TRBJ1-5, with TRBD1 matching 7 bases. J gave up 2 bases and V 5 bases, and 3 bases lay outside the gene matches. This CDR3 has 14 amino acids. Germline assignment: CDR1 MNHEY and CDR2 SMNVEV (reference sequence). CDR3: CASSLTGGNQPQHF. The CDR3 DNA follows: TGTGCCAGCAGTCTCACAGGGGGCAATCAGCCCCAGCATTTT.

This clone was detected once. This chain joins TRBV7-3 and TRBJ1-2; the D gene is possibly TRBD1 (6 bases). Deletions cut 5 bases from V and 13 bases from J, with 26 bases between. This CDR3 is 15 amino acids long. The germline V gene has CDR1 SGHTA and CDR2 FQGTGA. DNA for the CDR3: TGTGCCAGCAGCCTAGGTGGGGGCTCGAATAGGATTCGCACCTTC. This codes for CASSLGGGSNRIRTF.

The gene calls are TRBV6-5 and TRBJ1-1; 7 bases match TRBD1. The CDR3 runs to 12 residues. V lost 8 bases and J lost 4; bases outside the gene matches: 4. Germline lookup yields CDR1 MNHEY and CDR2 SVGAGI. CDR3 sequence: CASFKGATEAFF. CDR3 DNA sequence: TGTGCCAGCTTCAAGGGGGCCACTGAAGCTTTCTTT.

This clone has just a few counts. This chain connects TRBV28 to TRBJ1-4; D possibly corresponds to TRBD1 (6 bases). This CDR3 spans 14 amino acids. V dropped 8 bases and J dropped 12 bases, with 22 bases sitting between them. In germline, CDR1 is MDHEN, CDR2 SYDVKM. CDR3 residues: CASRVGQGRAELFF. CDR3 nucleotide sequence: TGTGCCAGCCGCGTGGGCCAGGGGCGAGCGGAACTGTTTTTT.

The chain is built from TRBV27 and TRBJ2-1; 13 positions match TRBD2. V shed 5 bases and J 4 bases; nucleotides not matched to a gene: 2. The CDR3 contains 15 residues. The V gene's germline CDR1 is MNHEY and CDR2 SMNVEV (reference sequence). The CDR3 reads CASSRLAGGYNEQFF. The CDR3 DNA follows: TGTGCCAGCAGTAGACTAGCGGGAGGTTACAATGAGCAGTTCTTC.

This clone turned up a few times. The V call is TRBV4-3, the J call TRBJ1-5; the D gene is possibly TRBD1 (6 bases). CDR1 LGHNA and CDR2 YSLEER come from the germline V gene. This CDR3 spans 13 amino acids. V lost 0 bases to trimming and J lost 7 bases, with 7 bases between them. CDR3 in DNA: TGCGCCAGCAGCCAAGATAGGGGGCAGCCCCAGCATTTT. Encoded protein: CASSQDRGQPQHF.